Shown below are 8 T cell receptor beta chains from a single sample sequenced in a study of blood T cell repertoires in COVID-19. Repertoires were generated with immunoSEQ multiplex PCR, while TCRdb's copy carries only in-frame clones and drops some. The sample records 99,000 or so clones, about three quarters being singletons. Sequenced material: peripheral blood. Source of these receptors: a woman between 65 and 79 years old with acute or convalescent COVID-19.

The rearrangement links TRBV4-1 to TRBJ1-1, with D maybe TRBD1 (5 bases). Per the germline V gene, CDR1 is MGHRA and CDR2 is YSYEKL. Trimming removed 4 bases at V and 6 bases at J, with 15 bases between. CDR3 size: 14 residues. The CDR3 DNA sequence: TGCGCCAGCAGCCTTACTCCGACAGTCTCTGAAGCTTTCTTT. This sequence encodes CASSLTPTVSEAFF.

The chain combines TRBV10-2 with TRBJ1-1, with 9 nucleotides matching TRBD1. Germline-derived CDR1 and CDR2 are WSHSY and SAAADI. This CDR3 comprises 15 residues. The V gene end was trimmed by 4 bases and the J gene end by 5 bases; junction bases not matched to a gene: 8. In nucleotides, the CDR3 is TGCGCCAGCAGTGGCTCGACAGGGGGAAGAACTGAAGCTTTCTTT. Translation gives CASSGSTGGRTEAFF.

The chain uses TRBV7-9 and TRBJ2-7; a possible D gene is TRBD1 (5 bases). V lost 2 bases, J lost 2 bases, and 10 bases lay in between. This CDR3 is 14 amino acids long. Germline V gene data show CDR1 as SEHNR and CDR2 as FQNEAQ (reference sequence). CDR3 region: CASSLSGYAYEQYF. CDR3 DNA: TGTGCCAGCAGCTTATCAGGGTATGCCTACGAGCAGTACTTC.

The chain carries TRBV4-1 and TRBJ2-5; 9 bases are shared with TRBD2. The junction had 15 bases not matched to a gene; V was cut back by 0 bases and J by 1 base. The CDR3 extends over 20 amino acids. The germline V gene has CDR1 MGHRA and CDR2 YSYEKL. The CDR3 DNA follows: TGCGCCAGCAGCCAAGATAACTGGGCAGCGGGGGGCTTGCTCCAAGAGACCCAGTACTTC. It yields the protein CASSQDNWAAGGLLQETQYF.

The J gene is TRBJ2-7, the V gene TRBV5-4, with 7 nucleotides matching TRBD2. V gave up 4 bases and J gave up 2 bases; unmatched junction bases: 9. Germline CDR1 and CDR2: SGHNT and YYREEE (reference sequence). The CDR3 totals 15 residues. The CDR3 region has the DNA TGTGCCAGCAGCATATCTAGCGGTGTGACCTACGAGCAGTACTTC. The encoded protein is CASSISSGVTYEQYF.

V is TRBV14 and J is TRBJ1-6; D may be TRBD1 (6 bases). CDR3 length equals 15 residues. Trimming stripped 1 base from V and 10 bases from J, with 14 bases between. Germline V gene data show CDR1 as SGHDN and CDR2 as FVKESK. CDR3 in amino acids: CASSQARGVTSPLHF. The CDR3 region has the DNA TGTGCCAGCAGCCAAGCCAGGGGAGTTACGTCACCCCTCCACTTT.

The V and J genes are TRBV6-2 or TRBV6-3 and TRBJ2-7; 7 bases map to TRBD1. The CDR3 spans 14 residues. Germline V gene sequence: CDR1 MNHEY, CDR2 SVGEGT. Trimming cost V 4 bases and J 4 bases; bases outside gene matches: 7. Here the CDR3 reads CASSSWDSSYEQYF. CDR3 nucleotide sequence: TGTGCCAGCAGTTCATGGGACAGCAGTTACGAGCAGTACTTC.

The V and J genes are TRBV5-1 and TRBJ1-4; D is possibly TRBD1 (5 bases). There are 16 residues in the CDR3. From germline, CDR1 is SGHRS and CDR2 YFSETQ. V lost 0 bases and J lost 4, with 13 bases in between. The CDR3 nucleotides read TGCGCCAGCAGCTTGGGAAACACAAGGGGTAATGAAAAACTGTTTTTT. It is translated as CASSLGNTRGNEKLFF.